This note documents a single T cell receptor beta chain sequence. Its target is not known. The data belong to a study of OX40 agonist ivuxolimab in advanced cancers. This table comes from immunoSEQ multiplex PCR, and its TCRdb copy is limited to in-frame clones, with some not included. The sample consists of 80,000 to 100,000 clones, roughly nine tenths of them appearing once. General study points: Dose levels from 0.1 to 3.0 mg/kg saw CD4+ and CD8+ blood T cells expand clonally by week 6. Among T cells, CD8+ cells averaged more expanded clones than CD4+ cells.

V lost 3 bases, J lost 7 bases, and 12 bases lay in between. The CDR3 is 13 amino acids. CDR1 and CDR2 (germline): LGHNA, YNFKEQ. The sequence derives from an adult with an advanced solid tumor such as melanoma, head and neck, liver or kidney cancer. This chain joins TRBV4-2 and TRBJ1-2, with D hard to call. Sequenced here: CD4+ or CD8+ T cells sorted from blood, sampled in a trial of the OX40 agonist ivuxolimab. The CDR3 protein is CASSQRNPRGYTF. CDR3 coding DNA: TGTGCCAGCAGCCAGAGGAATCCTCGTGGCTACACCTTC.